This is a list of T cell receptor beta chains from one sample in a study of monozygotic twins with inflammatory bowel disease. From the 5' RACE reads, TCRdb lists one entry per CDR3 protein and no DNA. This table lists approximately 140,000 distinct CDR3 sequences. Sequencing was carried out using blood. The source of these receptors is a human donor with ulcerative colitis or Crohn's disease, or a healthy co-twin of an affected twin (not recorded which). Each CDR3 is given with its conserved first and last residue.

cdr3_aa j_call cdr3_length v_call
CASSGRTGTEPQHF TRBJ1-5 14 TRBV7-9
CASSLVGQPSAEAFF TRBJ1-1 15 TRBV7-6
CASSQEAPSGGPDNEQFF TRBJ2-1 18 TRBV4-3
CASSYLGTAEYGYTF TRBJ1-2 15 TRBV11-2
CASSQEPPSRGANVLTF TRBJ2-6 17 TRBV4-2
CAISRDSLNTEAFF TRBJ1-1 14 TRBV10-3
CASSQLQGDEKLFF TRBJ1-4 14 TRBV4-3
CASSLIAGGYNEQFF TRBJ2-1 15 TRBV7-3
CASSSSSGTSGDTQYF TRBJ2-3 16 TRBV7-3
CASRLGAGPSGSPLHF TRBJ1-6 16 TRBV25-1
CASSRGASGAGDTQYF TRBJ2-3 16 TRBV6-5
CSARLQGTGEAFF TRBJ1-1 13 TRBV20-1
CSVVRSNQETQYF TRBJ2-5 13 TRBV29-1
CASASPGTGELFF TRBJ2-2 13 TRBV5-4
CASSSRDTNTEAFF TRBJ1-1 14 TRBV5-1
CASSSTVMNTEAFF TRBJ1-1 14 TRBV5-1
CASSPGTMNTEAFF TRBJ1-1 14 TRBV5-1
CASSSEEGAGDYEQYF TRBJ2-7 16 TRBV9
CAWSVRGGTDTQYF TRBJ2-3 14 TRBV30
CSAKPGQGAGELFF TRBJ2-2 14 TRBV20-1
CASSSRLAGGGTQYF TRBJ2-3 15 TRBV12-3/TRBV12-4
CASSSWDRYEQYF TRBJ2-7 13 TRBV6-9
CASSEETGDSFHNEQFF TRBJ2-1 17 TRBV7-3
CASSLERGNYGYTF TRBJ1-2 14 TRBV5-1